The following is a T cell receptor beta chain sequence with its context. This clone was recorded a few times. Its antigen remains unidentified. No per-base quality is available; no much larger clone lies one base away. TCRbeta CDR3 regions were amplified from genomic DNA using the immunoSEQ Assay, a bias-controlled multiplex PCR. For the original study's pipeline: Within the assay, amplification of reference gene primers was used to estimate how many nucleated cells each sample contained. To quantify the absolute abundance of each unique TCRbeta CDR3 rearrangement, sequence reads were collapsed and filtered. For each sample, productive Simpson clonality was calculated as the square root of Simpson's diversity index across productive rearrangements. The immuneACCESS repertoire file appears here via TCRdb, limited to in-frame rearrangements. These files lack a portion of the clones; in checked studies, under half of the deficit traces to unresolved V genes, and the cause of the others is not known. V, J and clone size are those of that table, while D and trimming were read from the DNA. The sample table lists 210,000 or so clones, around 84% of them with a count of one. Clones ranked in the top ten supply 4.3% of the sample.

The sample originates from a study of blood T cell repertoires in COVID-19 (dated by TCRdb to 2018 to 2021). For the study in its entirety: Samples from collaborators originated in the United States, Italy and Spain and spanned both the acute and convalescent phases of COVID-19. The repertoires were released in a freely available public database meant as a resource for research on the immune response to SARS-CoV-2. The dataset comprised deeply sampled blood TCRbeta repertoires from subjects exposed to, actively infected with, or recovered from COVID-19. The sample metadata nearly always contained a de-identified subject ID, COVID-19 status, age in years and sex. Where available, HLA class I and class II types were obtained from metadata supplied by the sample provider rather than from assay-based typing. The prospective study material was composed of cDNA or gDNA derived from T cells, B-cell-depleted T cells, or PBMCs. Samples came from the ongoing ImmuneRACE study (first 160 participants) plus 1,254 subjects from 6 global collaborators.

Enrolling through a virtual design, the prospective study's participants ranged in age from about 18 to 89 years and lived across about two dozen United States geographic areas. To assign participants to cohorts, the prospective study relied on clinical history that participants themselves reported in a screening survey and a study questionnaire. In the prospective study, whole blood, serum and a nasopharyngeal or oropharyngeal swab were collected from each participant by mobile phlebotomists. Over a roughly two-month period, participants in the prospective study had the option of providing additional blood draws and questionnaires. Prospective study blood samples were shipped either frozen or at room temperature before DNA extraction. CDR1 and CDR2, looked up from the germline V gene, are SGHTA and FQGNSA. Counted from cysteine to phenylalanine, this CDR3 has 18 amino acids. Solely the CDR3 DNA is kept, with 54 bases framed from the first base. A distance of 18 bases separates the germline ends of V and J, which lose 3 bases and 0 bases respectively.

General conclusions and limits of the study: Clinical and demographic metadata were provided uncurated, with the amount varying by source and participant.

The chain links TRBV7-2 with TRBJ1-3; perhaps TRBD1 is the D gene, with 6 bases matching. The TCR originated in a man aged 25 to 40 with acute COVID-19. The sequenced sample consisted of PBMCs or T cells enriched from blood (not recorded which). The CDR3 protein sequence reads: CASSFRPDRTSSGNTIYF. In nucleotide form, the sequence is TGTGCCAGCAGCTTTAGGCCTGACAGGACTAGCTCTGGAAACACCATATATTTT.